This T cell receptor (beta chain) is drawn from a study of cytomegalovirus exposure and HLA in healthy donors. Study-level findings and limits: One later analysis, an examination of the approximately 130 validation repertoires, found that first-cohort TCR clusters tended to co-occur in them. Most sequenced TCRs were rare (though some public TCRs occurred in many donors). Per published reports, the classifier diagnosed cytomegalovirus status with high specificity and sensitivity.

A note on this clone: Its target is not known.

The CDR3 spans 17 residues. Germline trimming cut 4 bases from V and 4 bases from J; bases unmatched to any gene: 10. Germline V lookup: CDR1 SGHRS, CDR2 YFSETQ. Here immunoSEQ multiplex PCR was the method, and the copy in TCRdb shows in-frame clones only, minus some. The table lists tens of thousands of clones, about 90% of them singletons. The TCR sequence derives from a woman younger than 30 in good health and CMV-seronegative. This chain connects TRBV5-1 to TRBJ2-3, with 12 nucleotides matching TRBD2. Sequencing was performed on PBMCs. The CDR3 reads CASSAGLAGRFPDTQYF. The DNA for the CDR3 is TGCGCCAGCAGCGCCGGACTAGCGGGACGGTTCCCAGATACGCAGTATTTT.